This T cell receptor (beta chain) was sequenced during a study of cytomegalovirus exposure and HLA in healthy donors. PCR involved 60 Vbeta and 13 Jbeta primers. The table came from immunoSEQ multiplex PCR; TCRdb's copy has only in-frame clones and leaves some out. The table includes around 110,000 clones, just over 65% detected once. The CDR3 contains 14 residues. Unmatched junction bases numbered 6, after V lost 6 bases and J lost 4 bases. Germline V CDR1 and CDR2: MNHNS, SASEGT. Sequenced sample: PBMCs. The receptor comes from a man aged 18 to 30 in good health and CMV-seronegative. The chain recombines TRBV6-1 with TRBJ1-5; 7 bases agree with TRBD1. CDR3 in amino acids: CASRSGTANQPQHF. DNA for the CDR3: TGTGCCAGCAGGTCCGGGACAGCAAATCAGCCCCAGCATTTT.